This entry lists 2 T cell receptor beta chains sequenced from one sample in a study of technical replicates of blood from a few donors. Clones were read by immunoSEQ multiplex PCR, and TCRdb kept only the in-frame ones, dropping some. The sample contains 70,000 or so clones, roughly 88% of which appear only once. The sequenced material came from PBMCs. The receptors were sampled from a human donor in good health. Some clones in this sample may be carry-over from other donors' samples.

The chain employs TRBV18 and TRBJ2-4; D is possibly TRBD2 (6 bases). Germline CDR1 and CDR2: KGHSH and LQKENI. The ends were cut back, 3 bases at V and 6 bases at J, with 12 bases in the middle. This CDR3 region has 14 residues. CDR3 DNA: TGTGCCAGCTCACCTGGGCGGGACCTAAACATTCAGTACTTC. Amino acids: CASSPGRDLNIQYF.

The rearrangement uses TRBV5-5 and TRBJ2-2, with D maybe TRBD1 (5 bases). Trimming shortened V by 6 bases and J by 0 bases, and 12 bases separated the two germline ends. The germline V gene has CDR1 SGHKS and CDR2 YYEKEE (reference sequence). There are 15 residues in the CDR3. The CDR3 here is CASTVTDSNTGELFF. CDR3 sequence (DNA): TGTGCCAGCACCGTGACAGACTCGAACACCGGGGAGCTGTTTTTT.